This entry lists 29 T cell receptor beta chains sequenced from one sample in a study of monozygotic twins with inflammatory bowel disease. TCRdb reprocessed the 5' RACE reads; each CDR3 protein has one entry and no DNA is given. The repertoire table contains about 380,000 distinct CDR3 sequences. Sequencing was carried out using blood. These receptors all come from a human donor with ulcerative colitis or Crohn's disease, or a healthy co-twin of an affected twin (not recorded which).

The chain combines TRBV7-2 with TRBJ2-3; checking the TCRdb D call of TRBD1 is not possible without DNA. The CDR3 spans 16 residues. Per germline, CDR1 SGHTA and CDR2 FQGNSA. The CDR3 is CASSDFRTGAADTQYF.

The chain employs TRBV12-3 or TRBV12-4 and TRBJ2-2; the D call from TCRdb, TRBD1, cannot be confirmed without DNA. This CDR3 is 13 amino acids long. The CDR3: CASTRGPTGELFF.

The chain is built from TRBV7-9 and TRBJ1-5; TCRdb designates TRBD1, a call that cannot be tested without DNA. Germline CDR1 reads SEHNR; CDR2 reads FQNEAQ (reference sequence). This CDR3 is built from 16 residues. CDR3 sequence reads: CASSRGTGAPNQPQHF.

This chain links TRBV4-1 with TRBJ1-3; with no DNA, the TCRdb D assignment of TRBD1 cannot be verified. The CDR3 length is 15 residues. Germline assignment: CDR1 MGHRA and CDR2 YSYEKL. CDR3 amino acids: CASSRTGGTGNTIYF.

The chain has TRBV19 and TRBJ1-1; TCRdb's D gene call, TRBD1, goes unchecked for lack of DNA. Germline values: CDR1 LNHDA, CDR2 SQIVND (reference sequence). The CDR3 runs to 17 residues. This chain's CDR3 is CASSIFWDSGGRTEAFF.

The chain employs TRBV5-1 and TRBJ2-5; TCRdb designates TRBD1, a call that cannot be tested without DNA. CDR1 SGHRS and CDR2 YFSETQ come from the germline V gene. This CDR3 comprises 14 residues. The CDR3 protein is CASSLQGGSETQYF. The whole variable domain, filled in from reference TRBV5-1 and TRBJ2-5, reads KAGVTQTPRYLIKTRGQQVTLSCSPISGHRSVSWYQQTPGQGLQFLFEYFSETQRNKGNFPGRFSGRQFSNSRSEMNVSTLELGDSALYLCASSLQGGSETQYFGPGTRLLVL.

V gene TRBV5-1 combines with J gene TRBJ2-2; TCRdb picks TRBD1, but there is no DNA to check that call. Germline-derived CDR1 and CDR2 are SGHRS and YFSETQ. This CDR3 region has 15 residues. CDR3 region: CASSLGQENTGELFF.

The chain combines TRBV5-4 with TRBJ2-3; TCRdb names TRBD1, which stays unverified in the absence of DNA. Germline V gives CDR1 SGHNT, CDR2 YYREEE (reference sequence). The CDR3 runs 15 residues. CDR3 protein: CASSDGGRSTDTQYF.

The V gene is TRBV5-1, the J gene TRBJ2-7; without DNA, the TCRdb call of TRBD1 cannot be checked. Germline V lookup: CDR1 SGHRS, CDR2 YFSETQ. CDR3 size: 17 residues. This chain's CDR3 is CASSLALTGERDYEQYF.

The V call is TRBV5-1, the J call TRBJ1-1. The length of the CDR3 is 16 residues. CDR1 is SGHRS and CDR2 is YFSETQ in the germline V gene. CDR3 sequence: CASSLVPPQGNTEAFF.

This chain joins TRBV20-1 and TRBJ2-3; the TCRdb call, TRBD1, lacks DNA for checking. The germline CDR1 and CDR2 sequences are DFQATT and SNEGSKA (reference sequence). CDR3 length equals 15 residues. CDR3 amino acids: CSAREPTGRADTQYF.

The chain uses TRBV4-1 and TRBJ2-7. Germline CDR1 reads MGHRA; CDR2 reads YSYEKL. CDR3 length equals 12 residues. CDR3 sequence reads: CASSRRFDEQYF.

This CDR3 reads CSALPGAGNSPLHF. The chain employs TRBV20-1 and TRBJ1-6; TCRdb's D call, TRBD1, is unchecked because there is no DNA. This CDR3 spans 14 amino acids. CDR1 and CDR2 (germline): DFQATT, SNEGSKA (reference sequence).

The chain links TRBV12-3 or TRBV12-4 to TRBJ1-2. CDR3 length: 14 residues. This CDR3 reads CASSLYGPNYGYTF.

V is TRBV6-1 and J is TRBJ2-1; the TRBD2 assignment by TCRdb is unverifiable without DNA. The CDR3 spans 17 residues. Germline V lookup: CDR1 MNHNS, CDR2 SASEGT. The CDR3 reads CASSERTSWRQGNEQFF.

This chain's CDR3 is CASSHPQSVVGTDTQYF. The chain combines TRBV7-9 with TRBJ2-3; as DNA is missing, the TRBD2 call by TCRdb cannot be tested. Germline CDR1 SEHNR, CDR2 FQNEAQ (reference sequence). The CDR3 runs 17 residues.

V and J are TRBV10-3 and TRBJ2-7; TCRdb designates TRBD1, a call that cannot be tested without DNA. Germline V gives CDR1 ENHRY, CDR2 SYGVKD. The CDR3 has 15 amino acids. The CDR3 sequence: CAISESGDSLYEQYF.

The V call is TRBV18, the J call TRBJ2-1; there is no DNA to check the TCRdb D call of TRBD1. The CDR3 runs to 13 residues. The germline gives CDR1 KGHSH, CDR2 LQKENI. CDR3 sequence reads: CASSPSRGDEQFF.

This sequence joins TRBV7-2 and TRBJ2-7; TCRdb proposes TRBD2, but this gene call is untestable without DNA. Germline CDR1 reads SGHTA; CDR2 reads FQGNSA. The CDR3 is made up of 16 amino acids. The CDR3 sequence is CASSLVAIAVPYEQYF.

The CDR3: CASSNGLAGASTGELFF. The rearrangement links TRBV4-2 to TRBJ2-2; the TCRdb call, TRBD2, lacks DNA for checking. Germline V CDR1 and CDR2: LGHNA, YNFKEQ. There are 17 residues in the CDR3.

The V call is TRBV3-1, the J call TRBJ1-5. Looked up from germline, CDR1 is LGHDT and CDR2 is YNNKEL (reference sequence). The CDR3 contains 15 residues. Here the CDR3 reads CASSQDLGQTQPQHF.

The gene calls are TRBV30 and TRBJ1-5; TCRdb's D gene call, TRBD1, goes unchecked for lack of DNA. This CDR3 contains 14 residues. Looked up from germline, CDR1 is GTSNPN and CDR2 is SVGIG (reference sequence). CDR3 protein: CAWSLGQGNQPQHF.

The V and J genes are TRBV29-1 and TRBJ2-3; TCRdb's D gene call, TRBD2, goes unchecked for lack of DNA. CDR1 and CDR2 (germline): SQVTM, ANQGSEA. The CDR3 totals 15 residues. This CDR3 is CSVKGGNPHTDTQYF.

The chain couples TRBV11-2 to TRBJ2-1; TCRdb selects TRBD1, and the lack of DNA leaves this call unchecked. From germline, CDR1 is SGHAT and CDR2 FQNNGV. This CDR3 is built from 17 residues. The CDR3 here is CASSLVSGRGLWNEQFF.

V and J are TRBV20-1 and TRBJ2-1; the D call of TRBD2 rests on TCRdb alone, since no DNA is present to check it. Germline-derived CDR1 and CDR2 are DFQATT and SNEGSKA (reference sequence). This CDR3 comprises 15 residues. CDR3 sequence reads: CSARTGLLLVGEQFF.

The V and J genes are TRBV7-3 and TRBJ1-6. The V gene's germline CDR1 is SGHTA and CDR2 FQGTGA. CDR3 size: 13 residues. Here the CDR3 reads CASSFQNNSPLHF.

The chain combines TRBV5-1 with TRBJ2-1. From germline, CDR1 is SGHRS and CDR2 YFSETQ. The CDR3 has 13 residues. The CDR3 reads CASSFNTNNEQFF.

The CDR3 region is CASSLGPQPQETQYF. The chain couples TRBV7-2 to TRBJ2-5. Germline V gene data show CDR1 as SGHTA and CDR2 as FQGNSA. The CDR3 consists of 15 residues.

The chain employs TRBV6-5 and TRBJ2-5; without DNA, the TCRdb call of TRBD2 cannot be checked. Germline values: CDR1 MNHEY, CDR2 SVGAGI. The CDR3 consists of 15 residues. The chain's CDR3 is CASSYQLAGGTTQYF.